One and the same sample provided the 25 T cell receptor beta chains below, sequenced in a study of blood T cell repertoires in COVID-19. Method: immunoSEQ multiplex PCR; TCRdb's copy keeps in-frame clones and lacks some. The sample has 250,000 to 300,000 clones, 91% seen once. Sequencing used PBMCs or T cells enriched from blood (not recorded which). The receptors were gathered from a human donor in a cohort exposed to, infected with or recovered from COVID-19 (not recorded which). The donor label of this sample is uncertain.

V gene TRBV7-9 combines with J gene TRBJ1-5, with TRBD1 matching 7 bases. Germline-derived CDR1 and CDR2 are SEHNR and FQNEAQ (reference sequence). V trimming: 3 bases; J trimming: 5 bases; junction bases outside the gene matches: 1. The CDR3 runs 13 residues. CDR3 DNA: TGTGCCAGCAGCTTCACAGGGGATCAGCCCCAGCATTTT. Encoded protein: CASSFTGDQPQHF.

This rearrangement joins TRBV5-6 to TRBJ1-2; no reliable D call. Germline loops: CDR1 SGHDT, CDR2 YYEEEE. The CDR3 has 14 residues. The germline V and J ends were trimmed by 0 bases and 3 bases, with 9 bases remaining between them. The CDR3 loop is CASSLARLHYGYTF. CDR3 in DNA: TGTGCCAGCAGCTTGGCTCGACTCCACTATGGCTACACCTTC.

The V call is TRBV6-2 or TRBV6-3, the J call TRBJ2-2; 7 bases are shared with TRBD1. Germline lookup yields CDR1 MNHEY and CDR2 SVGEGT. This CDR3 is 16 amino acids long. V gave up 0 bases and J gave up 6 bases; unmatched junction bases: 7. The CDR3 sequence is CASSYSTTGLPGELFF. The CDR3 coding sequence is TGTGCCAGCAGTTACTCGACGACAGGGTTACCCGGGGAGCTGTTTTTT.

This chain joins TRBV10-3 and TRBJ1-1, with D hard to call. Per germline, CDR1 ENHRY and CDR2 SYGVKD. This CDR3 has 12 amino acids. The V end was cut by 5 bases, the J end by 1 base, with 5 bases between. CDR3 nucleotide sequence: TGTGCCATCAGTTCAGGGAACACTGAAGCTTTCTTT. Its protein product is CAISSGNTEAFF.

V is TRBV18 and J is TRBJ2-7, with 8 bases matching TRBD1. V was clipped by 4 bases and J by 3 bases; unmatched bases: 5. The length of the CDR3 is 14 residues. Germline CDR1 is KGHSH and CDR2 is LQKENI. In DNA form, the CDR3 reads TGTGCCAGCTCACGGACAGGGTTTAACTACGAGCAGTACTTC. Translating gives CASSRTGFNYEQYF.

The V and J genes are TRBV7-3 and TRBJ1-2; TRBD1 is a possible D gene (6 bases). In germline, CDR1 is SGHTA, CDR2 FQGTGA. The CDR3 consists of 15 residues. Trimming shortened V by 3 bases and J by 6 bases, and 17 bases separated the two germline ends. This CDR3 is CASSFRPGAKDGYTF. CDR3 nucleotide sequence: TGTGCCAGCAGCTTTCGGCCAGGGGCAAAGGATGGCTACACCTTC.

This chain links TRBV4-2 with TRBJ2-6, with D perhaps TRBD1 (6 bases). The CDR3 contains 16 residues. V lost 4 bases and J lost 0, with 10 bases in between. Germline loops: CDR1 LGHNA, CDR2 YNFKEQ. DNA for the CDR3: TGTGCCAGCAGCCGTGGACAGTACTCTGGGGCCAACGTCCTGACTTTC. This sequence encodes CASSRGQYSGANVLTF.

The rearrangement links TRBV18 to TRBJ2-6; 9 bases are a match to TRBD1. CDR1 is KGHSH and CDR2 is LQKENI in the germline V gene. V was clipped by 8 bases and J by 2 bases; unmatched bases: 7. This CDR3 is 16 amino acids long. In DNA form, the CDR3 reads TGTGCCAGCCAACCACAGGGGGCTACTGGGGCCAACGTCCTGACTTTC. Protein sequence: CASQPQGATGANVLTF.

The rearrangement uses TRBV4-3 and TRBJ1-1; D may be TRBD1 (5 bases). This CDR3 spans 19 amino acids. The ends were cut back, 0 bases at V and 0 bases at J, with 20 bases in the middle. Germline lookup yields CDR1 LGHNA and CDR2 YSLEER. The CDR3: CASSQDRARAGYMNTEAFF. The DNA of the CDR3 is TGCGCCAGCAGCCAAGACAGGGCGCGCGCGGGGTACATGAACACTGAAGCTTTCTTT.

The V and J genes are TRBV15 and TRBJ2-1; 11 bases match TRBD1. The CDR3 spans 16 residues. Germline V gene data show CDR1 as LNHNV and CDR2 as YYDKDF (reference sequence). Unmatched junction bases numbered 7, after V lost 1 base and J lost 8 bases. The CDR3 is CATSRARGQGVDEQFF. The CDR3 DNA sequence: TGTGCCACCAGCAGAGCGCGGGGACAGGGGGTCGATGAGCAGTTCTTC.

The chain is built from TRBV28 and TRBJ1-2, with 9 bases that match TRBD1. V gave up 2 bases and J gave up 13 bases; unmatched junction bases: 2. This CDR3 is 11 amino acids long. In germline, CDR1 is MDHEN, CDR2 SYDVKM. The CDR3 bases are TGTGCCAGCAGTTTAGGGACAGGGTCCACCTTC. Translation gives CASSLGTGSTF.

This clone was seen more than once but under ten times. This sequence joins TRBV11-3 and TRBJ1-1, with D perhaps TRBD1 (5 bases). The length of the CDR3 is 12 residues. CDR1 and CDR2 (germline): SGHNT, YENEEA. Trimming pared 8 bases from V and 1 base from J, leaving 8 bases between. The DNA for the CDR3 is TGTGCCAGCCAAAGGGGGAACACTGAAGCTTTCTTT. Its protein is CASQRGNTEAFF.

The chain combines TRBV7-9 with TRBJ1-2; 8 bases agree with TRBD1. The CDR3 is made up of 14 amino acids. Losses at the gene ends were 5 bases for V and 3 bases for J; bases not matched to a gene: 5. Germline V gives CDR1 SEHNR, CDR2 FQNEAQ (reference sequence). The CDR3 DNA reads TGTGCCAGCAGCGAGACAGGGGAAGACTATGGCTACACCTTC. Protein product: CASSETGEDYGYTF.

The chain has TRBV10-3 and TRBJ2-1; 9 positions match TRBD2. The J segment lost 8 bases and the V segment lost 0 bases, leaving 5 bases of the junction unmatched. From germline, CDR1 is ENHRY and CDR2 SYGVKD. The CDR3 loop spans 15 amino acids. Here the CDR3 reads CAISESWSSGDEQFF. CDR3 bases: TGTGCCATCAGTGAGTCGTGGTCTAGCGGGGATGAGCAGTTCTTC.

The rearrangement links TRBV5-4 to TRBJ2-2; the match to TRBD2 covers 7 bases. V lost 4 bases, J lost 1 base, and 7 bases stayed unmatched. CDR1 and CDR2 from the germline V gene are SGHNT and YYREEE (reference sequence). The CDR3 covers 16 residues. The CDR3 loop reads CASSGRGVENTGELFF. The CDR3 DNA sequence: TGTGCCAGCAGCGGACGGGGGGTAGAGAACACCGGGGAGCTGTTTTTT.

CDR3 DNA: TGTGCCAGCAGCTTGGGGGTACCGGGACAGGGTTACGAGCAGTACTTC. It translates to CASSLGVPGQGYEQYF. The chain recombines TRBV5-5 with TRBJ2-7, with TRBD1 matching over 9 bases. The CDR3 covers 16 residues. Germline assignment: CDR1 SGHKS and CDR2 YYEKEE (reference sequence). V was clipped by 0 bases and J by 4 bases; unmatched bases: 8. The full variable domain, rest sourced from reference TRBV5-5 and TRBJ2-7, is DAGVTQSPTHLIKTRGQQVTLRCSPISGHKSVSWYQQVLGQGPQFIFQYYEKEERGRGNFPDRFSARQFPNYSSELNVNALLLGDSALYLCASSLGVPGQGYEQYFGPGTRLTVT.

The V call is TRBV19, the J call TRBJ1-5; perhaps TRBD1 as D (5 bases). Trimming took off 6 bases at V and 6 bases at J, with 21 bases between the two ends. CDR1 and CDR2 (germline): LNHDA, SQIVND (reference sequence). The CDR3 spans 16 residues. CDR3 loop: CASRTGTYRGGQPQHF. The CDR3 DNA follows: TGTGCCAGTAGAACCGGCACTTATCGGGGGGGTCAGCCCCAGCATTTT.

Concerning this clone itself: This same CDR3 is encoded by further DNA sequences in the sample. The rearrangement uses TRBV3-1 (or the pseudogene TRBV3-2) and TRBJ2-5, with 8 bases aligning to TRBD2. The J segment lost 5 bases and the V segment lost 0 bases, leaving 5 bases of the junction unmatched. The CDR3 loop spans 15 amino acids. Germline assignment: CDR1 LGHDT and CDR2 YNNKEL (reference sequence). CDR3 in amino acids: CASSQDRTSQETQYF. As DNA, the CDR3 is TGTGCCAGCAGCCAAGATCGGACTAGCCAGGAGACCCAGTACTTC.

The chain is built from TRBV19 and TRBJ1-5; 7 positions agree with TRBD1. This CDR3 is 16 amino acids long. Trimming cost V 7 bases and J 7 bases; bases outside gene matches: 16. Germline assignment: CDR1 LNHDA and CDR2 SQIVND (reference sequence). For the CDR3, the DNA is TGTGCCAGTACCCAACCGCTCAGGGGGGCGCAGCAGCCCCAGCATTTT. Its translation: CASTQPLRGAQQPQHF.

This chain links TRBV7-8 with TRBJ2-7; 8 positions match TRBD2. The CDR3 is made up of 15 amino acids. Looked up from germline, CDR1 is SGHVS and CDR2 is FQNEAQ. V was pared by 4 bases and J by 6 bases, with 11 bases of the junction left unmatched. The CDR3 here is CASSSSPAGGGEQYF. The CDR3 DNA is TGTGCCAGCAGCTCCAGCCCGGCGGGGGGAGGCGAGCAGTACTTC.

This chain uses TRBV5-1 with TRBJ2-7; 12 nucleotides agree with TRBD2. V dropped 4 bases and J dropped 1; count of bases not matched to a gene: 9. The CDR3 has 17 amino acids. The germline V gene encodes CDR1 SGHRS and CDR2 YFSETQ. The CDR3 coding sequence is TGCGCCAGCAGCCTAACCCCACTAGCGGGGGGATCCTACGAGCAGTACTTC. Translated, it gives CASSLTPLAGGSYEQYF.

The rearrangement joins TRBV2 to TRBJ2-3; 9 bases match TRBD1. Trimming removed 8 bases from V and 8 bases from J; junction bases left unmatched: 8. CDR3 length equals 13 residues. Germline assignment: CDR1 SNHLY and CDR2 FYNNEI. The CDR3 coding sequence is TGTGCCAGCGGCCTACAGGGGGCGGGTACGCAGTATTTT. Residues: CASGLQGAGTQYF.

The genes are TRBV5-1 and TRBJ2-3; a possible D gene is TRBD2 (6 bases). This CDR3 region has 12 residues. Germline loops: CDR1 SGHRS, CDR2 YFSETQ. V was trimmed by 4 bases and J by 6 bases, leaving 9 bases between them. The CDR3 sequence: CASSQRGDTQYF. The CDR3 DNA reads TGCGCCAGCAGCCAACGGGGGGATACGCAGTATTTT.

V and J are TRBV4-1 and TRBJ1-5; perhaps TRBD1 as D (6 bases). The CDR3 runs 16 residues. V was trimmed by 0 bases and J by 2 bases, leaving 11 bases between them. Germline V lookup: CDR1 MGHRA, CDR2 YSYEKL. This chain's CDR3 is CASSQEENRGNQPQHF. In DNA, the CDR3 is TGCGCCAGCAGCCAAGAAGAAAACAGGGGCAATCAGCCCCAGCATTTT.

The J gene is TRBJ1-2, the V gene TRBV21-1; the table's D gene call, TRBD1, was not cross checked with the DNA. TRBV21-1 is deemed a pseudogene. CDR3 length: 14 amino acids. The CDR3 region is CASSKGDRNYGYTF. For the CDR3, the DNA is TGTGCCAGCAGCAAGGGGGACAGAAACTATGGCTACACCTTC.